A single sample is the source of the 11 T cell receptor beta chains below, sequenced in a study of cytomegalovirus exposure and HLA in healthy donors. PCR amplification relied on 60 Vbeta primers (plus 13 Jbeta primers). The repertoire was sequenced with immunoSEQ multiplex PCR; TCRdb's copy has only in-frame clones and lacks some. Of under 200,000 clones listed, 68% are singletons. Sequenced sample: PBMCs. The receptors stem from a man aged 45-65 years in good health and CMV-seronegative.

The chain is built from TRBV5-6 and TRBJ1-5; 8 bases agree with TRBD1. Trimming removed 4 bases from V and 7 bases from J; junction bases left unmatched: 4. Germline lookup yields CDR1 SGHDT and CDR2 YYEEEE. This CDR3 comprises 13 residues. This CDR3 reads CASSEQGVQPQHF. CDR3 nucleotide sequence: TGTGCCAGCAGCGAACAGGGGGTGCAGCCCCAGCATTTT.

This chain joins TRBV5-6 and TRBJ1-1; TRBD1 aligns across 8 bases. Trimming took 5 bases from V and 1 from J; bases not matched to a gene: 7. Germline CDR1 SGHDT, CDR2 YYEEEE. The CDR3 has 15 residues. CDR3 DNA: TGTGCCAGCAGGGGGACAGGTGGGGCGAACACTGAAGCTTTCTTT. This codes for CASRGTGGANTEAFF.

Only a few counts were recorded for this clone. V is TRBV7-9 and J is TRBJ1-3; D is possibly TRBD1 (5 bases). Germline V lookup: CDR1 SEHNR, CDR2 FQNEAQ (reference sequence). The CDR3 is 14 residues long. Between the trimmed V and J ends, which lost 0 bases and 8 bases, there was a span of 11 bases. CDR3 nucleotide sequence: TGTGCCAGCAGCTTAGCGGGGCAGATAGACACCATATATTTT. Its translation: CASSLAGQIDTIYF.

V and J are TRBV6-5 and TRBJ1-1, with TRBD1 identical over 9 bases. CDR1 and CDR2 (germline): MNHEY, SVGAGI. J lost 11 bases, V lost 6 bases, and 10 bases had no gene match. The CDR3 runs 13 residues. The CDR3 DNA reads TGTGCCAGCAGACCAGACAGGGGGGTTCCGGCTTTCTTT. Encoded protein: CASRPDRGVPAFF.

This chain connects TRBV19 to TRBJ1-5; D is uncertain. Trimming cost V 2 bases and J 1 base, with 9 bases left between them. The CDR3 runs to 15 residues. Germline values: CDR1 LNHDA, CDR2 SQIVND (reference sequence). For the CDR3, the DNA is TGTGCCAGTAGTATAAGAGGTCGGAGCAATCAGCCCCAGCATTTT. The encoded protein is CASSIRGRSNQPQHF.

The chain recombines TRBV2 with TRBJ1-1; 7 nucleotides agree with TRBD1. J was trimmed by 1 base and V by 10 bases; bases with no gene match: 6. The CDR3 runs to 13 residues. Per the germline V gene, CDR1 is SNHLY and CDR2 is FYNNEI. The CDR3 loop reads CATTRTGNTEAFF. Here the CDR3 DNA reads TGTGCCACGACCAGGACAGGGAACACTGAAGCTTTCTTT.

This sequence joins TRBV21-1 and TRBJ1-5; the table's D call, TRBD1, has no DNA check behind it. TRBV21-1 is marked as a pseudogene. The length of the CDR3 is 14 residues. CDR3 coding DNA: TGTGCCAGCGTCCCGGGACAGGGGAATCAGCCCCAGCATTTT. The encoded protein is CASVPGQGNQPQHF.

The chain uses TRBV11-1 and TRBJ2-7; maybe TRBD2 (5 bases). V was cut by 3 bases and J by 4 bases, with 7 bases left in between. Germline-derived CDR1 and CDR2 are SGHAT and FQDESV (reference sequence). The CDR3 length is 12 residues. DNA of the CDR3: TGTGCCAGCAGCTTGGACTTATACGAGCAGTACTTC. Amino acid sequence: CASSLDLYEQYF.

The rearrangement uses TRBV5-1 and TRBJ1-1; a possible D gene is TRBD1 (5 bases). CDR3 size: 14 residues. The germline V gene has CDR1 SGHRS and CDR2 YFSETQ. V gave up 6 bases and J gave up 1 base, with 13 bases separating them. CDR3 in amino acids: CASTLRGGNTEAFF. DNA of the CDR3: TGCGCCAGCACCCTCCGGGGGGGGAACACTGAAGCTTTCTTT.

Here the CDR3 reads CASSLNGGNQPQHF. The DNA for the CDR3 is TGTGCCAGCTCACTGAACGGTGGCAATCAGCCCCAGCATTTT. The chain couples TRBV18 to TRBJ1-5; D call uncertain. The V gene lost 4 bases and the J gene lost 2 bases, with 9 bases spanning the gap. There are 14 residues in the CDR3. CDR1 is KGHSH and CDR2 is LQKENI in the germline V gene.

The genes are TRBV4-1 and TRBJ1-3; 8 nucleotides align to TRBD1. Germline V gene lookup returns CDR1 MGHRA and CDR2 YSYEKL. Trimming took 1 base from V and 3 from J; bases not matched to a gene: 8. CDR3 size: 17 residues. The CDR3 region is CASSQAPQGANGNTIYF. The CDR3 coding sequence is TGCGCCAGCAGCCAAGCTCCCCAGGGGGCAAATGGAAACACCATATATTTT.